This T cell receptor beta chain was recorded in a study of OX40 agonist ivuxolimab in advanced cancers. Broadly, across the study: Ivuxolimab was an agonistic, fully human IgG2 monoclonal antibody directed against OX40 (CD134), a costimulatory receptor. Peripheral TCRbeta sequencing was intended to test whether TCR sequence diversity was altered and clonal T-cell expansion was caused by ivuxolimab. Of the roughly 54 dose-escalation patients, hepatocellular carcinoma was present in around 20, melanoma in roughly 15, renal cell carcinoma in 9 and head and neck cancer in 9. Prior anti-PD-1, anti-PD-L1 or anti-CTLA-4 therapy was permitted, and checkpoint inhibitors had been received by roughly two fifths of dose-escalation patients. Three dose-escalation patients achieved partial responses, one with hepatocellular carcinoma and two with cutaneous melanoma. The paper describes the monotherapy dose-escalation part (N of about 54 patients) of the phase I trial of ivuxolimab. Intravenous ivuxolimab was administered to patients every 2 weeks at six dose levels: 0.01, 0.1, 0.3, 1.5, 3 and 10 mg/kg. The dose-escalation cohort was around 84% male with a mean age of roughly 62 years, ranging from roughly 23 to 79.

Its CDR3 holds 13 amino acids, cysteine through phenylalanine. The sequence is cut down to CDR3 DNA, 39 bases in frame from base 1. CDR1 and CDR2 are drawn from the germline V gene (reference sequence): SEHNR, FQNEAQ. V was cut back by 11 bases and J by 7 bases, leaving a gap of 20 bases between them. To sequence the TCRbeta CDR3 region, genomic DNA was isolated from the sorted cells. The immunoSEQ Assay was used to sequence the TCRbeta CDR3 regions. TCRdb limited this immuneACCESS table to in-frame rearrangements with V and J called. A share of clones is missing; checked studies link under half to unresolved V genes, and the rest is unexplained. The sample table lists over 45,000 clones, more than 75% of them with a count of one. Of the sample, 1.2% is held by the ten largest clones. The trial excluded patients who had a history of autoimmune disease or who were on systemic immunosuppression. Peripheral blood for TCR sequencing was collected from all dose cohorts at baseline, on cycle 4 day 1, and on cycle 7 day 1. Samples were obtained from an open-label, multicenter, first-in-human phase I dose-escalation trial of ivuxolimab. Adults with locally advanced or metastatic melanoma, renal cell carcinoma, hepatocellular carcinoma or head and neck squamous cell carcinoma were enrolled in the trial. CD4+ and CD8+ T cells were sorted separately from peripheral blood before TCR sequencing.

This clone was seen many times. The antigen it binds to is not known. Base-call qualities are not available, and no considerably larger clone is one nucleotide away. General study outcomes and caveats: In the 0.1-3.0 mg/kg groups, partial responders had among the lowest normalized peripheral clonal expansion, particularly in CD8+ T cells. Low levels of normalized T-cell clonal expansion were also seen in some patients who did not respond. After ivuxolimab, more expanded clones were found on average in CD8+ T cells than in CD4+ T cells. At doses of 0.1 to 3.0 mg/kg, clonal expansion of both CD4+ and CD8+ blood T cells was observed from baseline to week 6. Antigen specificity was not determined for the clonally expanded peripheral T cells.

The specimen was CD4+ or CD8+ T cells sorted from blood, collected in a trial of the OX40 agonist ivuxolimab. The rearranged segments are TRBV7-9 and TRBJ2-5, with the D call tentatively TRBD1 or TRBD2, each fitting 6 bases. This clonotype was obtained from an adult with an advanced solid tumor such as melanoma, head and neck, liver or kidney cancer. The DNA sequence follows: TGTGCCGGAGGGACAACCAATATCGGGACCCAGTACTTC. The encoded protein is CAGGTTNIGTQYF.